This TCR beta chain is drawn from a study of radiotherapy plus CTLA-4 blockade in lung cancer. Produced via immunoSEQ multiplex PCR; TCRdb's table is partial and in-frame only. The sample has tens of thousands of clones; 78% are singletons. V was trimmed by 6 bases and J by 5 bases, leaving 11 bases between them. The CDR3 has 14 amino acids. Germline V gene data show CDR1 as LNHDA and CDR2 as SQIVND (reference sequence). V usage is TRBV19 and J usage is TRBJ1-6, with D unresolved. The sample was peripheral blood, taken from a patient treated with radiotherapy plus ipilimumab. This TCR was recovered from a human donor with non-small cell lung cancer whose response to radiotherapy plus ipilimumab could not be evaluated. Some clones in this sample may be carry-over from other donors' samples. This CDR3 reads CASRRSGDNSPLHF. CDR3 in DNA: TGTGCCAGTAGGAGGTCTGGAGATAATTCACCCCTCCACTTT.